The 20 T cell receptor beta chains in this list originate from one sample, sequenced in a study of cytomegalovirus exposure and HLA in healthy donors. It was with 60 Vbeta and 13 Jbeta primers that the PCR ran. Libraries were prepared by immunoSEQ multiplex PCR; TCRdb keeps only in-frame clonotypes and omits some of them. This table has 150,000 or so clones, 75% to 80% appearing once. The specimen sequenced was PBMCs. The receptors derive from a man aged 40-55 years in good health and CMV-seropositive.

This clone was observed once. A junction end diverges from the germline sequence, so it may reflect a read error. This rearrangement joins TRBV7-9 to TRBJ2-7; D is unclear. This CDR3 is 11 amino acids long. Looked up from germline, CDR1 is SEHNR and CDR2 is FQNEAQ (reference sequence). CDR3 sequence: CASSVAGEPYF. The CDR3 region has the DNA TGTGCCAGCAGCGTAGCAGGAGAGCCGTACTTC.

This clone was observed a handful of times. V usage is TRBV5-6 and J usage is TRBJ2-1; 8 nucleotides match TRBD2. The trim removed 4 bases at V and 2 bases at J, leaving 8 bases unmatched. The CDR3 length is 16 residues. The germline gives CDR1 SGHDT, CDR2 YYEEEE. The CDR3 loop reads CASSNLAGSTYNEQFF. The CDR3 DNA is TGTGCCAGCAGCAATTTAGCGGGGTCCACCTACAATGAGCAGTTCTTC.

In DNA form, the CDR3 reads TGTGCCAGCTCACTCGGCGACAGGGTGAAAAATGAGCAGTTCTTC. Translation gives CASSLGDRVKNEQFF. This chain uses TRBV18 with TRBJ2-1, with 7 positions matching TRBD1. The V gene's germline CDR1 is KGHSH and CDR2 LQKENI. CDR3 length: 15 amino acids. The J segment lost 7 bases and the V segment lost 4 bases, leaving 10 bases of the junction unmatched.

The chain recombines TRBV11-2 with TRBJ2-3, with TRBD2 identical over 13 bases. The ends lost 0 bases at V and 1 base at J; junction bases unmatched: 10. Germline CDR1 reads SGHAT; CDR2 reads FQNNGV. This CDR3 spans 20 amino acids. This CDR3 is CASSLDWWGLAGNGTDTQYF. The DNA of the CDR3 is TGTGCCAGCAGCTTAGATTGGTGGGGACTAGCGGGAAATGGCACAGATACGCAGTATTTT.

The chain uses TRBV28 and TRBJ2-7; 10 nucleotides line up with TRBD1. Germline-derived CDR1 and CDR2 are MDHEN and SYDVKM. This CDR3 comprises 13 residues. Trimming took 11 bases from V and 3 from J; bases not matched to a gene: 7. CDR3 sequence (DNA): TGTGCCGCATGGGACAGGGGACTCTACGAGCAGTACTTC. This gives the protein CAAWDRGLYEQYF.

The V and J genes are TRBV2 and TRBJ1-5, with D possibly TRBD1 on 6 matching bases. The CDR3 sequence is 14 residues long. Germline CDR1 SNHLY, CDR2 FYNNEI. The V end lost 6 bases, the J end lost 7 bases, and 16 bases lay between the germline ends. CDR3 sequence reads: CASSFFSGEQPQHF. As DNA, the CDR3 is TGTGCCAGCAGCTTCTTCTCAGGGGAACAGCCCCAGCATTTT.

V and J are TRBV11-3 and TRBJ2-2, with a tentative D call TRBD2 (6 bases). This CDR3 comprises 16 residues. Germline V gene sequence: CDR1 SGHNT, CDR2 YENEEA. Trimming took off 1 base at V and 2 bases at J, with 11 bases between the two ends. The CDR3 here is CASSLGVAVNTGELFF. As DNA, the CDR3 is TGTGCCAGCAGCTTAGGGGTAGCGGTTAACACCGGGGAGCTGTTTTTT.

This clone was detected once. The V call is TRBV5-5, the J call TRBJ1-1, with 7 nucleotides matching TRBD1. CDR1 is SGHKS, CDR2 YYEKEE, per germline (reference sequence). V shed 2 bases, J shed 3 bases, and the junction held 7 bases outside the gene matches. The CDR3 is made up of 15 amino acids. The CDR3 here is CASSLQGMGHTEAFF. In DNA form, the CDR3 reads TGTGCCAGCAGCTTACAGGGGATGGGTCACACTGAAGCTTTCTTT.

This sequence joins TRBV7-9 and TRBJ1-2; D might be TRBD1 (5 bases). Trimming shortened V by 3 bases and J by 0 bases, and 8 bases separated the two germline ends. CDR3 length equals 14 residues. Germline V gene sequence: CDR1 SEHNR, CDR2 FQNEAQ (reference sequence). CDR3 coding DNA: TGTGCCAGCAGCTTCCCAGGGTCTAACTATGGCTACACCTTC. Translating gives CASSFPGSNYGYTF.

The J gene is TRBJ2-1, the V gene TRBV5-1; 8 bases are a match to TRBD2. CDR3 length: 16 amino acids. Germline V gene sequence: CDR1 SGHRS, CDR2 YFSETQ. The J segment lost 7 bases and the V segment lost 0 bases, leaving 9 bases of the junction unmatched. DNA for the CDR3: TGCGCCAGCAGCTTGGCCGTGAGCGGGAGTAGGAATGAGCAGTTCTTC. Translated: CASSLAVSGSRNEQFF.

V usage is TRBV19 and J usage is TRBJ1-1, with D possibly TRBD1 on 6 matching bases. V was pared by 9 bases and J by 5 bases, with 13 bases between. The CDR3 is made up of 12 amino acids. Germline V gene sequence: CDR1 LNHDA, CDR2 SQIVND (reference sequence). CDR3 nucleotides: TGTGCCAGCAATACAGGGAAAACTGAAGCTTTCTTT. Encoded protein: CASNTGKTEAFF.

The rearrangement joins TRBV2 to TRBJ2-1; 7 nucleotides match TRBD2. V lost 4 bases to trimming and J lost 8 bases; unmatched junction nucleotides: 17. In germline, CDR1 is SNHLY, CDR2 FYNNEI. The CDR3 loop spans 17 amino acids. The CDR3 protein is CASSAAPKGLKVDEQFF. The CDR3, as DNA: TGTGCCAGCAGTGCCGCTCCGAAGGGACTAAAGGTCGATGAGCAGTTCTTC.

This rearrangement joins TRBV28 to TRBJ1-5; no reliable D call. CDR1 is MDHEN and CDR2 is SYDVKM in the germline V gene. V was clipped by 6 bases and J by 12 bases, with 18 bases between them. This CDR3 contains 13 residues. Here the CDR3 reads CASSPTRTPHQHF. Written as DNA, the CDR3 is TGTGCCAGCAGCCCAACCCGGACTCCTCACCAGCATTTT.

The gene calls are TRBV7-3 and TRBJ2-2; TRBD1 aligns across 8 bases. This CDR3 has 14 residues. Germline CDR1 is SGHTA and CDR2 is FQGTGA. Unmatched junction bases numbered 4, after V lost 5 bases and J lost 5 bases. The CDR3 sequence is CASSPQGATGELFF. CDR3 DNA: TGTGCCAGCAGCCCCCAGGGGGCGACCGGGGAGCTGTTTTTT.

V is TRBV5-1 and J is TRBJ1-1; unclear D gene. This CDR3 spans 12 amino acids. The ends were cut back, 0 bases at V and 8 bases at J, with 8 bases in the middle. Germline CDR1 and CDR2: SGHRS and YFSETQ. The CDR3: CASSLAGSEAFF. CDR3 in DNA: TGCGCCAGCAGCTTGGCAGGCAGCGAAGCTTTCTTT.

The chain links TRBV11-3 to TRBJ2-1, with 14 bases identical to TRBD2. CDR1 and CDR2 (germline): SGHNT, YENEEA. The CDR3 has 18 amino acids. The J segment lost 7 bases and the V segment lost 3 bases, leaving 11 bases of the junction unmatched. Here the CDR3 DNA reads TGTGCCAGCAGCTTGGACCCGGGACTAGCGGGGGCGAAAAATGAGCAGTTCTTC. Its translation: CASSLDPGLAGAKNEQFF.

There are a few counts of this clone. CDR3 sequence: CASRQQGDYEQYF. The CDR3 coding sequence is TGTGCCAGCAGGCAGCAGGGGGACTACGAGCAGTACTTC. The rearrangement uses TRBV11-3 and TRBJ2-7; TRBD1 agrees at 7 bases. CDR1 and CDR2 from the germline V gene are SGHNT and YENEEA. V was pared by 6 bases and J by 3 bases, with 5 bases of the junction left unmatched. The CDR3 is made up of 13 amino acids.

The genes are TRBV9 and TRBJ2-7; D is unclear. Germline CDR1 SGDLS, CDR2 YYNGEE. The CDR3 is 15 amino acids. Trimming stripped 5 bases from V and 1 base from J, with 16 bases between. In DNA form, the CDR3 reads TGTGCCAGCAGTAGAGACATCAGCAAATCCTACGAGCAGTACTTC. It specifies CASSRDISKSYEQYF.

In the case of this clone: Other DNA sequences of this sample code for an identical CDR3. The genes are TRBV5-1 and TRBJ2-5; 10 bases agree with TRBD1. The ends lost 4 bases at V and 3 bases at J; junction bases unmatched: 6. The germline gives CDR1 SGHRS, CDR2 YFSETQ. This CDR3 contains 15 residues. As DNA, the CDR3 is TGCGCCAGCAGCCTAATCGGGACAGGGGAAGAGACCCAGTACTTC. The encoded protein is CASSLIGTGEETQYF.

This clone was seen once. J is TRBJ1-3 and V is TRBV19; TRBD1 matches at 7 bases. The CDR3 has 16 residues. In germline, CDR1 is LNHDA, CDR2 SQIVND (reference sequence). V was clipped by 6 bases and J by 0 bases; unmatched bases: 8. In DNA, the CDR3 is TGTGCCAGTAGCATTAGGCCAGGGGGCTCTGGAAACACCATATATTTT. Residues: CASSIRPGGSGNTIYF.